This T cell receptor (beta chain) stems from a study of T cell changes during pregnancy in multiple sclerosis. CDR3 size: 18 residues. V shed 0 bases and J 10 bases; nucleotides not matched to a gene: 16. CDR1 is LGHNA and CDR2 is YSLEER in the germline V gene. The table came from immunoSEQ multiplex PCR; TCRdb's copy has only in-frame clones and leaves some out. Of about 57,000 clones in the sample, 90% to 95% are singletons; the top ten hold 1.8%. The receptor's source is a female donor with multiple sclerosis, enrolled in a pregnancy study. The chain recombines TRBV4-3 with TRBJ2-1; TRBD2 matches 9 bases. This specimen was peripheral blood, taken after pregnancy. The CDR3 region is CASSQDRASSGGQREQFF. The CDR3 DNA reads TGCGCCAGCAGCCAAGATAGGGCATCGAGCGGGGGGCAGCGCGAGCAGTTCTTC.